There are a few counts of the clone carrying this T cell receptor beta chain. The antigen remains undetermined. This sample was taken from a study of beta chain features in type 1 diabetes. About the research overall: Sorted cell examination encompassed 85 million to 130 million cells across all samples.

The sequenced template was cDNA made from the entire isolated RNA. Clones were read by immunoSEQ multiplex PCR, and TCRdb kept only the in-frame ones, dropping some. The repertoire includes hundreds of thousands of clones, about an eighth of them detected once, and around 0.022% sits in the top ten. Stem cell-like memory, regulatory, central memory and naive CD4+ cells were sorted via CD45RO/CCR7/CD25/CD127/CD95/CD27. The study, taken as a whole, reports: Shorter TCRB CDR3s, moderately but significantly so, marked every one of the four CD4+ subsets in Type 1 diabetes patients. Any PCR bias toward short templates would affect both groups alike. It was among patients, rather than healthy donors, that naive, central memory and Treg TCRB repertoires appeared more similar.

The sequencing input was naive CD4+ T cells from blood. The sequence was collected from a young man with type 1 diabetes.

The CDR3 region is CASSLGGPGLSYEQYF. CDR3 nucleotides: TGTGCCAGCAGCTTAGGAGGTCCCGGCCTCTCCTACGAGCAGTACTTC. J is TRBJ2-7 and V is TRBV7-8; D remains ambiguous. The CDR3 totals 16 residues. The V gene's germline CDR1 is SGHVS and CDR2 FQNEAQ. With 1 base removed from V and 0 bases from J, the gap between germline ends came to 13 bases.